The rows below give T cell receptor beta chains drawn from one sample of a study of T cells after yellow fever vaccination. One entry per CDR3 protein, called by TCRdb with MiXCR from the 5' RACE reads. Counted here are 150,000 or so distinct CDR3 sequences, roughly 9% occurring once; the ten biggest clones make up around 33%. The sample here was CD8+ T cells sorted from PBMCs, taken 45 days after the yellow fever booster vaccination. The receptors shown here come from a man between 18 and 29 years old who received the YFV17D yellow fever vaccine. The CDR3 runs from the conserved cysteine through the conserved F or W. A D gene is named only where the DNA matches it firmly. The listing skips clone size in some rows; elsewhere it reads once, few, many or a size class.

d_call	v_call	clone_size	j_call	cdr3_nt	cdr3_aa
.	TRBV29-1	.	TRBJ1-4	TGCAGCGTTGTATTAAGGGATAAACTGTTTTTT	CSVVLRDKLFF
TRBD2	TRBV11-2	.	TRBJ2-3	TGTGCCAGCAGCTCCTTGGGGGGGGCAGATACGCAGTATTTT	CASSSLGGADTQYF
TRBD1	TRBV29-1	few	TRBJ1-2	TGCAGCGTTGAAATCTTGGGCGGGACAGGGGACTATGGCTACACCTTC	CSVEILGGTGDYGYTF
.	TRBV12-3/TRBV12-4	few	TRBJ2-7	TGTGCCAGCAGTTGGGGTGGGGTCTACGAGCAGTACTTC	CASSWGGVYEQYF
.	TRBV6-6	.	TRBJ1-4	TGTGCCAGCAGTTACTCGAGATTTGGTACTAATGAAAAACTGTTTTTT	CASSYSRFGTNEKLFF
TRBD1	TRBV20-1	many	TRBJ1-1	TGCAGTGCTAGAGATTCCAGGGGGGATACTGAAGCTTTCTTT	CSARDSRGDTEAFF
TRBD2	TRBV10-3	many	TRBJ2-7	TGTGCCATCAGTGCTCCCCGCGCGGGGGGAGTCGACGAGCAGTACTTC	CAISAPRAGGVDEQYF
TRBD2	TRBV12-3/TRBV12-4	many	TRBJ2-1	TGTGCCAGCATCGTAGCGGGGGGGCCGAATGAGCAGTTCTTC	CASIVAGGPNEQFF
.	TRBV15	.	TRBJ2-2	TGTGCCACCAATCCCCGATCGAACACCGGGGAGCTGTTTTTT	CATNPRSNTGELFF
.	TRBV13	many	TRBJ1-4	TGTGCCAGCAGCCAAGGACGTTCCAAAAGCGAAAAACTGTTTTTT	CASSQGRSKSEKLFF
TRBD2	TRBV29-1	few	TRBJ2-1	TGCAGCGTAGAAGGAGGGACTAGCGGGGCTTCTCACCACAATGAGCAGTTCTTC	CSVEGGTSGASHHNEQFF
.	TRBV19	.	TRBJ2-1	TGTGCCAGTAGCGACTGGTCCTACAATGAGCAGTTCTTC	CASSDWSYNEQFF
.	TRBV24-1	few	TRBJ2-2	TGTGCCACCAGCTCACAGCGGACCGGGGAGCTGTTTTTT	CATSSQRTGELFF
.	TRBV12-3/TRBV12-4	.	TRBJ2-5	TGTGCCAGCAGTTCTAGGATCGGGAATCAAGAGACCCAGTACTTC	CASSSRIGNQETQYF
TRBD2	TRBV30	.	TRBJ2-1	TGTGCCTGGAGTGTAGGACTAGGGGACAATGAGCAGTTCTTC	CAWSVGLGDNEQFF
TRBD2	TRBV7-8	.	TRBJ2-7	TGTGCCAGCAGCCCGGGACTAGCGGGGGGTCCCTCCTACGAGCAGTACTTC	CASSPGLAGGPSYEQYF
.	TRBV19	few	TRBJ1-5	TGTGCCAGTAGTATAGTTGGGGGGGGCAATCAGCCCCAGCATTTT	CASSIVGGGNQPQHF
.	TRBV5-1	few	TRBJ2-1	TGCGCCAGCAGCTTGGTAGGGAATGGGTACAATGAGCAGTTCTTC	CASSLVGNGYNEQFF
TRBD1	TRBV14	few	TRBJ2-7	TGTGCCAGCAGCCACGGGACAGGGCCGTCCTACGAGCAGTACTTC	CASSHGTGPSYEQYF
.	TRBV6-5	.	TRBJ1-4	TGTGCCAGCAGTGCGCAGTCCCAAAATGAAAAACTGTTTTTT	CASSAQSQNEKLFF
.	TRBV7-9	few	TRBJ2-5	TGTGCCAGCAGCTTCTTCTATTTGAAACAAGAGACCCAGTACTTC	CASSFFYLKQETQYF
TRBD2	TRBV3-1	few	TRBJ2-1	TGTGCCAGCAGCCAAGTGACTAGCGGGGGGCCCGAATTGGGTGAGCAGTTCTTC	CASSQVTSGGPELGEQFF
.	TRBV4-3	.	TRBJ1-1	TGCGCCAGCAGCCAAGATTCTCCGGTTGTCTCGGCTGAAGCTTTCTTT	CASSQDSPVVSAEAFF
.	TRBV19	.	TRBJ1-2	TGTGCCAGTACCCCAATCTCGGGGACCGACTATGGCTACACCTTC	CASTPISGTDYGYTF
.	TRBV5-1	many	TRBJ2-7	TGCGCCAGCACTGTTGGACGGGGCCGCTACGAGCAGTACTTC	CASTVGRGRYEQYF
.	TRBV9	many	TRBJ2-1	TGTGCCAGCAGCGTAATGGGGAGCTCCTACAATGAGCAGTTCTTC	CASSVMGSSYNEQFF
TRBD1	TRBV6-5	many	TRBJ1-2	TGTGCCAGCAGTTTAGGGACAGGGGGCTCTGTCTATGGCTACACCTTC	CASSLGTGGSVYGYTF
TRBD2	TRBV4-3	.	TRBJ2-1	TGCGCCAGCAGCCCACGGGGCGGGGGGGACAATGAGCAGTTCTTC	CASSPRGGGDNEQFF
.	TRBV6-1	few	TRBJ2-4	TGTGCCAGCAGTGAAGTGGGGGCCCAAAACATTCAGTACTTC	CASSEVGAQNIQYF
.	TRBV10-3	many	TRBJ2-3	TGTGCCACTCACCCGGACTTCACAGATACGCAGTATTTT	CATHPDFTDTQYF
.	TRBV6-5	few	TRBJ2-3	TGTGCCAGCAGTGGGTGGGGCGGCACAGATACGCAGTATTTT	CASSGWGGTDTQYF
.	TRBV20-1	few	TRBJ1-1	TGCAGTGCTAGATCGCGGGGGAGTAACACTGAAGCTTTCTTT	CSARSRGSNTEAFF
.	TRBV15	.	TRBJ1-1	TGTGCCACCAGCTGGACAGCGAACACTGAAGCTTTCTTT	CATSWTANTEAFF
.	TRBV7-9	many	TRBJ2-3	TGTGCCAGCAGCTTAGGAGGCCAGCTCCCGGATACCCAGTATTTT	CASSLGGQLPDTQYF
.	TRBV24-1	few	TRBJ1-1	TGTGCCACCAAGGACACTGAAGCTTTCTTT	CATKDTEAFF
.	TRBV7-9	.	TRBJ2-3	TGTGCCAGCACTCCAGAACTGCAGGAGAAGCAGTATTTT	CASTPELQEKQYF
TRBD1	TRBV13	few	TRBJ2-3	TGTGCCAGCAGCTATGGGGGACAGAACACAGATACGCAGTATTTT	CASSYGGQNTDTQYF
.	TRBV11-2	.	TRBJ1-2	TGTGCCAGCAGCTCCGGGACTTATGGCTATGGCTACACCTTC	CASSSGTYGYGYTF
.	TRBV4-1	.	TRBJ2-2	TGCGCCAGCAGCTACGACTGGAACACCGGGGAGCTGTTTTTT	CASSYDWNTGELFF
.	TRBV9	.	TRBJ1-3	TGTGCCAGCAGCCGTACAGGGACTGGAAACACCATATATTTT	CASSRTGTGNTIYF
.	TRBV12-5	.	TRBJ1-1	TGTGCTAGTGGTTTCCCGGGGGGGAACACTGAAGCTTTCTTT	CASGFPGGNTEAFF
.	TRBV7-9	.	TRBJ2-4	TGTGCCAGCAGCACCGGGCAGCCTATAGCCAAAAACATTCAGTACTTC	CASSTGQPIAKNIQYF
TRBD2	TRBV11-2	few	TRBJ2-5	TGTGCCAGCAGCTCCCTAGCGGGGGGCCCAGAGACCCAGTACTTC	CASSSLAGGPETQYF
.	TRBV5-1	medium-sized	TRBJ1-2	TGCGCCAGCAGCTTGGGCAGCCTACACACCTTC	CASSLGSLHTF
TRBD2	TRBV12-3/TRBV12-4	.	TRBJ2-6	TGTGCCAGCAGCTTCACTAGCGGTGCCCCTGGGGCCAACGTCCTGACTTTC	CASSFTSGAPGANVLTF
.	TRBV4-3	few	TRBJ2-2	TGCGCCAGCAGCCAAGGTCGGGACACCGGGGAGCTGTTTTTT	CASSQGRDTGELFF
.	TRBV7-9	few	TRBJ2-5	TGTGCCAGCAGCTCAGGGGTATTGTTAAACCAAGAGACCCAGTACTTC	CASSSGVLLNQETQYF
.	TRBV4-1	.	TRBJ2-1	TGCGCCAGCCGCAGCGAGGGCTTCTACAATGAGCAGTTCTTC	CASRSEGFYNEQFF
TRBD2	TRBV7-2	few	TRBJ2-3	TGTGCCAGCAGCTTGAGACTAGCGGGAGAAGATACGCAGTATTTT	CASSLRLAGEDTQYF
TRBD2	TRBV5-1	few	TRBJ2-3	TGCGCCAGCAGCTTTTCTTGGGCGTCCCTAGCGGGGGAGAACACAGATACGCAGTATTTT	CASSFSWASLAGENTDTQYF
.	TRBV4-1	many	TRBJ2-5	TGCGCCAGCAGCCTACCGGAGATGTCAGGGCAAGAGACCCAGTACTTC	CASSLPEMSGQETQYF
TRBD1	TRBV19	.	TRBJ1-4	TGTGCCAGTAGTCTCCGTCACCAGATGGGACAGGGTGAGGAAAAACTGTTTTTT	CASSLRHQMGQGEEKLFF
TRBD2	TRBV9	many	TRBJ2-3	TGTGCCAGCTCCGAGGGCGGGGGTACAGATACGCAGTATTTT	CASSEGGGTDTQYF
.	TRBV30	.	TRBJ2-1	TGTGCCTGGATGGACCGACTAGGCGAACCCTACAATGAGCAGTTCTTC	CAWMDRLGEPYNEQFF
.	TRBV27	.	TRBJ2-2	TGTGCCAGCAGTTTATCGCCAACAGGATTGAACACCGGGGAGCTGTTTTTT	CASSLSPTGLNTGELFF